The rows below give T cell receptor beta chains drawn from one sample of a study of blood T cell repertoires in COVID-19. The assay was immunoSEQ multiplex PCR, and TCRdb's table has in-frame clones only and misses some. Of about 71,000 clones listed, roughly 87% were seen once; the top ten hold roughly 8.8%. Sequenced material: peripheral blood. These receptors all stem from a man aged 50 or older with active COVID-19. CDR3s include the opening cysteine and the closing phenylalanine or tryptophan. The D gene is left open where the match is weak. A row's size may be missing; if present it is once, few, many or a size class.

J: TRBJ2-2; V: TRBV5-1; size: -; D: -; CDR3: CASSLDTPGNTGELFF; DNA: TGCGCCAGCAGCTTGGACACGCCGGGGAACACCGGGGAGCTGTTTTTT
J: TRBJ2-1; V: TRBV9; size: -; D: -; CDR3: CASSVVGGFSYNEQFF; DNA: TGTGCCAGCAGCGTAGTGGGGGGTTTCTCCTACAATGAGCAGTTCTTC
J: TRBJ2-1; V: TRBV3-1/TRBV3-2; size: -; D: -; CDR3: CASSQELRDWVNEQFF; DNA: TGTGCCAGCAGCCAAGAGCTCCGGGACTGGGTCAATGAGCAGTTCTTC
J: TRBJ1-1; V: TRBV20-1; size: -; D: -; CDR3: CSASKSYGGTEAFF; DNA: TGCAGTGCTAGTAAGTCCTATGGGGGGACTGAAGCTTTCTTT
J: TRBJ1-1; V: TRBV30; size: -; D: -; CDR3: CAWSLGPRAFF; DNA: TGTGCCTGGAGTCTTGGCCCCAGGGCTTTCTTT
J: TRBJ1-3; V: TRBV7-9; size: few; D: -; CDR3: CASSLGLRIPSGNTIYF; DNA: TGTGCCAGCAGCTTGGGTTTGCGGATCCCCTCTGGAAACACCATATATTTT
J: TRBJ2-7; V: TRBV4-2; size: once; D: -; CDR3: CASSQDEGAYEQYF; DNA: TGTGCCAGCAGCCAAGATGAGGGGGCCTACGAGCAGTACTTC
J: TRBJ2-5; V: TRBV5-4; size: -; D: TRBD1; CDR3: CASSPGTEFLETQYF; DNA: TGTGCCAGCAGCCCCGGGACAGAATTTTTAGAGACCCAGTACTTC
J: TRBJ2-1; V: TRBV4-1; size: -; D: TRBD2; CDR3: CASSQGEGTYNEQFF; DNA: TGCGCCAGCAGCCAAGGGGAGGGCACCTACAATGAGCAGTTCTTC
J: TRBJ1-1; V: TRBV19; size: -; D: TRBD1; CDR3: CASSMDRALITEAFF; DNA: TGTGCCAGTAGTATGGACAGGGCCCTTATCACTGAAGCTTTCTTT
J: TRBJ1-2; V: TRBV5-6; size: -; D: -; CDR3: CASSLVDREDTF; DNA: TGTGCCAGCAGCTTGGTAGATCGGGAGGACACCTTC
J: TRBJ2-7; V: TRBV11-2; size: -; D: TRBD2; CDR3: CASSFTLAGGAYEQYF; DNA: TGTGCCAGCAGTTTCACTCTAGCGGGGGGGGCCTACGAGCAGTACTTC
J: TRBJ2-1; V: TRBV15; size: -; D: -; CDR3: CATSRGSVTHEQFF; DNA: TGTGCCACCAGCAGAGGATCCGTGACTCATGAGCAGTTCTTC
J: TRBJ2-5; V: TRBV12-5; size: once; D: TRBD2; CDR3: CASGKRLAGGQETQYF; DNA: TGTGCTAGTGGAAAACGACTAGCGGGGGGGCAAGAGACCCAGTACTTC
J: TRBJ1-6; V: TRBV15; size: -; D: -; CDR3: CATSRDPSDSPLHF; DNA: TGTGCCACCAGCAGAGATCCAAGCGATTCACCCCTCCACTTT
J: TRBJ2-7; V: TRBV16; size: -; D: TRBD1; CDR3: CASSQTGGNYEQYF; DNA: TGTGCCAGCAGCCAAACAGGGGGAAACTACGAGCAGTACTTC
J: TRBJ2-5; V: TRBV9; size: -; D: TRBD1; CDR3: CASSASTGLQETQYF; DNA: TGTGCCAGCAGCGCTTCGACAGGGTTACAAGAGACCCAGTACTTC
J: TRBJ2-2; V: TRBV7-9; size: -; D: -; CDR3: CASSLETSTGELFF; DNA: TGTGCCAGCAGCTTAGAGACTAGTACCGGGGAGCTGTTTTTT
J: TRBJ1-2; V: TRBV7-8; size: once; D: TRBD1; CDR3: CASSENTGGGYGYTF; DNA: TGTGCCAGCAGCGAGAATACAGGGGGTGGCTATGGCTACACCTTC
J: TRBJ2-1; V: TRBV7-9; size: -; D: TRBD1; CDR3: CASSSDPGQGTNEQFF; DNA: TGTGCCAGCAGCTCCGACCCGGGACAGGGGACGAATGAGCAGTTCTTC
J: TRBJ1-2; V: TRBV2; size: -; D: -; CDR3: CASKKEGSNIYGYTF; DNA: TGTGCCAGCAAAAAAGAGGGATCCAACATCTATGGCTACACCTTC
J: TRBJ1-6; V: TRBV4-3; size: once; D: -; CDR3: CASSQDQGTKNSPLHF; DNA: TGCGCCAGCAGCCAAGATCAGGGGACGAAGAATTCACCCCTCCACTTT
J: TRBJ1-4; V: TRBV29-1; size: -; D: -; CDR3: CSVVEPDEKLFF; DNA: TGCAGCGTTGTGGAGCCCGATGAAAAACTGTTTTTT
J: TRBJ2-5; V: TRBV30; size: -; D: TRBD1; CDR3: CAWSVGGVIQETQYF; DNA: TGTGCCTGGAGTGTAGGGGGCGTTATACAAGAGACCCAGTACTTC
J: TRBJ2-5; V: TRBV11-2; size: -; D: -; CDR3: CASSLDHGGQETQYF; DNA: TGTGCCAGCAGCTTAGATCATGGGGGGCAAGAGACCCAGTACTTC
J: TRBJ2-5; V: TRBV11-2; size: -; D: -; CDR3: CASSISTGQETQYF; DNA: TGTGCCAGCAGCATTTCGACGGGACAAGAGACCCAGTACTTC
J: TRBJ2-7; V: TRBV7-2; size: -; D: -; CDR3: CSSSRESEDEQYF; DNA: TGTAGCAGCTCCCGGGAGTCTGAGGACGAGCAGTACTTC
J: TRBJ2-3; V: TRBV6-5; size: -; D: TRBD2; CDR3: CASRKLAGGPDTQYF; DNA: TGTGCCAGCAGAAAGCTAGCGGGGGGGCCAGATACGCAGTATTTT
J: TRBJ1-2; V: TRBV12-3/TRBV12-4; size: once; D: -; CDR3: CASTLARGGYTF; DNA: TGTGCCAGCACCTTGGCCCGTGGTGGCTACACCTTC
J: TRBJ2-7; V: TRBV4-1; size: -; D: TRBD2; CDR3: CASSQEWVGLAGDRRYEQYF; DNA: TGCGCCAGCAGCCAAGAATGGGTCGGATTAGCGGGGGACCGTCGCTACGAGCAGTACTTC
J: TRBJ2-1; V: TRBV30; size: -; D: -; CDR3: CAGGTANEQFF; DNA: TGTGCCGGCGGGACAGCCAATGAGCAGTTCTTC
J: TRBJ1-2; V: TRBV3-1/TRBV3-2; size: -; D: -; CDR3: CASSQGTATGGYTF; DNA: TGTGCCAGCAGCCAGGGGACTGCCACGGGAGGCTACACCTTC
J: TRBJ2-2; V: TRBV5-6; size: -; D: -; CDR3: CASSSYKESAGELFF; DNA: TGTGCCAGCAGCTCCTACAAGGAGAGCGCCGGGGAGCTGTTTTTT
J: TRBJ2-7; V: TRBV5-1; size: -; D: TRBD1; CDR3: CASSSQGGSYEQYF; DNA: TGCGCCAGCAGTTCACAGGGGGGTTCCTACGAGCAGTACTTC
J: TRBJ2-3; V: TRBV9; size: -; D: TRBD2; CDR3: CASSDPTGLVGTDTQYF; DNA: TGTGCCAGCAGCGACCCTACAGGACTAGTGGGAACAGATACGCAGTATTTT
J: TRBJ1-3; V: TRBV19; size: -; D: -; CDR3: CASIPNSGNTIYF; DNA: TGTGCCAGTATCCCTAACTCTGGAAACACCATATATTTT
J: TRBJ1-6; V: TRBV30; size: once; D: -; CDR3: CAWSEGDGRPLHF; DNA: TGTGCCTGGAGTGAAGGCGATGGGAGACCCCTCCACTTT
J: TRBJ1-2; V: TRBV19; size: -; D: -; CDR3: CASRTGVGYTF; DNA: TGTGCCAGTAGAACCGGGGTTGGCTACACCTTC
J: TRBJ1-2; V: TRBV19; size: -; D: TRBD1; CDR3: CASSISGGGYTF; DNA: TGTGCCAGTAGTATTTCAGGGGGTGGCTACACCTTC
J: TRBJ2-2; V: TRBV5-5; size: -; D: TRBD2; CDR3: CASSLARGVTGELFF; DNA: TGTGCCAGCAGCTTGGCCCGGGGGGTAACCGGGGAGCTGTTTTTT
J: TRBJ2-5; V: TRBV7-2; size: -; D: TRBD2; CDR3: CASSLGASGGAQETQYF; DNA: TGTGCCAGCAGCTTAGGGGCTAGCGGGGGGGCCCAAGAGACCCAGTACTTC
J: TRBJ2-7; V: TRBV3-1/TRBV3-2; size: -; D: -; CDR3: CASSGLSFEQYF; DNA: TGTGCCAGCAGCGGCCTCTCTTTCGAGCAGTACTTC
J: TRBJ2-5; V: TRBV3-1/TRBV3-2; size: -; D: -; CDR3: CASSHLSGQETQYF; DNA: TGTGCCAGCAGCCACTTAAGCGGGCAAGAGACCCAGTACTTC
J: TRBJ1-5; V: TRBV5-6; size: -; D: -; CDR3: CASSSSRAGLHSNQPQHF; DNA: TGTGCCAGCAGCTCCAGTAGGGCAGGGTTACATAGCAATCAGCCCCAGCATTTT
J: TRBJ1-5; V: TRBV2; size: few; D: -; CDR3: CASSEVAGYSNQPQHF; DNA: TGTGCCAGCAGTGAGGTGGCAGGCTATAGCAATCAGCCCCAGCATTTT
J: TRBJ2-1; V: TRBV5-6; size: -; D: TRBD1; CDR3: CASSLDRVGYNEQFF; DNA: TGTGCCAGCAGCCTGGACAGGGTGGGATACAATGAGCAGTTCTTC
J: TRBJ1-6; V: TRBV6-2/TRBV6-3; size: -; D: -; CDR3: CASSTGVRGSPLHF; DNA: TGTGCCAGCAGCACCGGGGTTAGAGGTTCACCCCTCCACTTT
J: TRBJ1-2; V: TRBV2; size: -; D: -; CDR3: CASRGDTFFFSSF; DNA: TGTGCCAGCAGGGGGGACACCTTCTTTTTTTCCTCCTTC
J: TRBJ2-3; V: TRBV5-1; size: -; D: TRBD2; CDR3: CASSSVAGTSTDTQYF; DNA: TGCGCCAGCAGCTCCGTAGCGGGGACTAGCACAGATACGCAGTATTTT
J: TRBJ2-7; V: TRBV4-1; size: -; D: -; CDR3: CASSQEGGANEQYF; DNA: TGCGCCAGCAGCCAAGAAGGAGGGGCTAACGAGCAGTACTTC
J: TRBJ1-6; V: TRBV6-4; size: -; D: -; CDR3: CASITRGIQNNSPLHF; DNA: TGTGCCAGCATCACGAGGGGGATCCAAAATAATTCACCCCTCCACTTT
J: TRBJ2-7; V: TRBV5-6; size: -; D: TRBD2; CDR3: CASLAQSGGSYEQYF; DNA: TGTGCCAGTCTGGCCCAGAGCGGGGGCTCCTACGAGCAGTACTTC
J: TRBJ2-7; V: TRBV9; size: -; D: -; CDR3: CASSVTGLGPVYEQYF; DNA: TGTGCCAGCAGCGTAACCGGATTGGGGCCTGTTTACGAGCAGTACTTC
J: TRBJ2-7; V: TRBV7-8; size: -; D: -; CDR3: CASSIGQSYEQYF; DNA: TGTGCCAGCAGCATCGGACAGTCCTACGAGCAGTACTTC
J: TRBJ1-1; V: TRBV18; size: -; D: -; CDR3: CASSPVAGLNTEAFF; DNA: TGTGCCAGCTCACCAGTTGCAGGGTTGAACACTGAAGCTTTCTTT